These T cell receptor beta chains were read from a single sample in a study of cytomegalovirus exposure and HLA in healthy donors. Measured with immunoSEQ multiplex PCR; TCRdb has only the in-frame clones, and not every one. The sample has about 140,000 clones, 80% seen once. Material: PBMCs. The receptors stem from a man aged 25 to 40 in good health. Both conserved end residues are part of each CDR3. Fields, in order: CDR3 length, clone size, V gene, J gene, D gene, CDR3 DNA, CDR3 protein. A D gene is named only where the DNA matches it firmly. Clone size is stated in some rows and not others, as once, few, many or a class when expanded.

>14|-|TRBV12-5|TRBJ2-4|TRBD1
TGTGCTAGTGGTTTCGGGACAGGGGTAAACATTCAGTACTTC
CASGFGTGVNIQYF
>13|-|TRBV29-1|TRBJ2-3|-
TGCAGCGTTGTTGCGGGAAGGGCAGATACGCAGTATTTT
CSVVAGRADTQYF
>17|few|TRBV6-8|TRBJ2-1|-
TGTGCCAGCACCTACGGGGGCAGGGAGGGGGGTAGGGATGAGCAGTTCTTC
CASTYGGREGGRDEQFF
>14|-|TRBV4-3|TRBJ1-4|TRBD1
TGCGCCAGCAGCCAGGGACAGGGGGGTGAAAAACTGTTTTTT
CASSQGQGGEKLFF
>13|-|TRBV19|TRBJ2-7|TRBD2
TGTGCCAGTAGCGATAGCGGGAGCTACGAGCAGTACTTC
CASSDSGSYEQYF
>15|-|TRBV5-1|TRBJ2-7|TRBD1
TGCGCCAGCAGCTTCGCGGGACAGGGGTACTACGAGCAGTACTTC
CASSFAGQGYYEQYF
>13|-|TRBV30|TRBJ1-1|-
TGTGCCTGGAGGGACTATGAATACACTGAAGCTTTCTTT
CAWRDYEYTEAFF
>17|-|TRBV7-9|TRBJ1-2|-
TGTGCCAGCAGCTTACCCTCCCTTTCCGGGACTAACTATGGCTACACCTTC
CASSLPSLSGTNYGYTF
>13|-|TRBV6-5|TRBJ2-5|TRBD2
TGTGCCAGCAGTTGGGACTACTCGAGGACCCAGTACTTC
CASSWDYSRTQYF
>20|-|TRBV28|TRBJ2-7|TRBD1
TGTGCCAGCAGTTTGGGCCTTGGACAGGGGGAGGGACTACCCAACTACGAGCAGTACTTC
CASSLGLGQGEGLPNYEQYF
>14|-|TRBV10-3|TRBJ2-6|-
TGTGCCATCCGGGGAACTCTGGGCGCCAACGTCCTGACTTTC
CAIRGTLGANVLTF
>15|few|TRBV5-1|TRBJ1-1|-
TGCGCCAGCAGCTTGGTTGGAGGTTGGAACACTGAAGCTTTCTTT
CASSLVGGWNTEAFF
>14|-|TRBV6-6|TRBJ1-4|-
TGTGCCAGCAGTTACTTGGGGGCTTTTGAAAAACTGTTTTTT
CASSYLGAFEKLFF
>10|-|TRBV6-1|TRBJ2-7|-
TGTGCCAGCAGCGTTGTTGAGCAGTACTTC
CASSVVEQYF
>15|medium-sized|TRBV6-1|TRBJ2-7|TRBD2
TGTGCCAGCATGAACCATGGCGGGAGCTCCTACGAGCAGTACTTC
CASMNHGGSSYEQYF
>15|-|TRBV10-2|TRBJ2-7|-
TGCGCCAGCAGTGACCCCAATCAGGGAAACTACGAGCAGTACTTC
CASSDPNQGNYEQYF
>12|-|TRBV14|TRBJ2-7|-
TGTGCCAGCAGCGGAGCAGCAGTCGAGCAGTACTTC
CASSGAAVEQYF
>17|-|TRBV7-6|TRBJ2-1|-
TGTGCCAGCAGCTTAGCGCTGACACTTACAAGACCGTCAGAGCAGTTCTTC
CASSLALTLTRPSEQFF
>13|-|TRBV7-3|TRBJ2-5|-
TGTGCCAGCAGCTTGGGGGGAGGAGAGACCCAGTACTTC
CASSLGGGETQYF
>14|-|TRBV6-5|TRBJ1-1|-
TGTGCCAGCAGTTACGCTCAAGCGAACACTGAAGCTTTCTTT
CASSYAQANTEAFF
>15|-|TRBV6-5|TRBJ2-7|TRBD2
TGTGCTAGCAGTTACTCCGGACTAGCGGGCTACGAGCAGTACTTC
CASSYSGLAGYEQYF
>16|-|TRBV4-3|TRBJ2-2|TRBD2
TGCGCCAGCAGCCGAAACGGACTAGTTAAGACCGGGGAGCTGTTTTTT
CASSRNGLVKTGELFF
>15|few|TRBV5-6|TRBJ1-5|-
TGTGCCAGCAGCTTGGGGACAGTGAGTTTACAGCCCCAGCATTTT
CASSLGTVSLQPQHF
>14|-|TRBV11-2|TRBJ1-1|TRBD1
TGTGCCAGCAGCTTATTCCCCGAGGGGGCCGAAGCTTTCTTT
CASSLFPEGAEAFF
>12|-|TRBV2|TRBJ2-7|TRBD1
TGTGCCAGCAGGGGACAGGCGGCCCAGGAGTACTTC
CASRGQAAQEYF
>14|-|TRBV6-1|TRBJ2-5|-
TGTGCCAGCAGACCCTCCGGGGGGCGGTCGACCCAGTACTTC
CASRPSGGRSTQYF
>15|-|TRBV4-1|TRBJ2-1|TRBD2
TGCGCCAGCAGCCAAGGACTAGCGGGTAACAATGAGCAGTTCTTC
CASSQGLAGNNEQFF
>15|once|TRBV7-9|TRBJ1-2|-
TGTGCCAGCAGCTTAGCAGGGGGACCTACCTATGGCTACACCTTC
CASSLAGGPTYGYTF
>15|-|TRBV5-1|TRBJ2-7|TRBD2
TGCGCCAGCAGCCCGAGGACTAGCGGCGCCTACGAGCAGTACTTC
CASSPRTSGAYEQYF
>16|-|TRBV29-1|TRBJ2-5|TRBD2
TGCAGCGTTGAAGAAATTGGACTAGCGGGAGTGGAGACCCAGTACTTC
CSVEEIGLAGVETQYF
>16|-|TRBV18|TRBJ2-5|TRBD1
TGTGCCAGCTCACCGCCCGGGTGGACAGGGGAAGAGACCCAGTACTTC
CASSPPGWTGEETQYF
>16|-|TRBV7-2|TRBJ1-5|-
TGTGCCAGCAGCTTAGGGGGCCTAAACGGGCGCCAGCCCCAGCATTTT
CASSLGGLNGRQPQHF
>14|once|TRBV18|TRBJ1-4|-
TGTGCCAGCTCGGACACGAACACTAATGAAAAACTGTTCTTT
CASSDTNTNEKLFF
>15|once|TRBV11-3|TRBJ2-1|-
TGTGCCAGCAGCGTTAGCGGAAGCTCCTACAATGAGCAGTTCTTC
CASSVSGSSYNEQFF
>13|-|TRBV9|TRBJ2-5|-
TGTGCCAGCAGCCCTGGGGAGTTGGAGACCCAGTACTTC
CASSPGELETQYF
>13|-|TRBV6-1|TRBJ2-1|TRBD2
TGTGGATCGGGACTAGCGGGTTACAATGAGCAGTTCTTC
CGSGLAGYNEQFF
>17|-|TRBV7-9|TRBJ2-2|TRBD1
TGTGCCAGCAGCTCTTCCAGGGGGCGCGGGGACACCGGGGAGCTGTTTTTT
CASSSSRGRGDTGELFF
>13|-|TRBV5-6|TRBJ2-7|TRBD2
TGTGCCAGCAGCTTACTAGCGGCCTACGAGCAGTACTTC
CASSLLAAYEQYF
>13|-|TRBV13|TRBJ2-2|-
TGTGCCAGCAGATACCTATGGACCGGGGAGCTGTTTTTT
CASRYLWTGELFF
>15|-|TRBV7-9|TRBJ2-5|-
TGTGCCAGCAGCTTAGAAAGGGGGAGTCGAGAGACCCAGTACTTC
CASSLERGSRETQYF